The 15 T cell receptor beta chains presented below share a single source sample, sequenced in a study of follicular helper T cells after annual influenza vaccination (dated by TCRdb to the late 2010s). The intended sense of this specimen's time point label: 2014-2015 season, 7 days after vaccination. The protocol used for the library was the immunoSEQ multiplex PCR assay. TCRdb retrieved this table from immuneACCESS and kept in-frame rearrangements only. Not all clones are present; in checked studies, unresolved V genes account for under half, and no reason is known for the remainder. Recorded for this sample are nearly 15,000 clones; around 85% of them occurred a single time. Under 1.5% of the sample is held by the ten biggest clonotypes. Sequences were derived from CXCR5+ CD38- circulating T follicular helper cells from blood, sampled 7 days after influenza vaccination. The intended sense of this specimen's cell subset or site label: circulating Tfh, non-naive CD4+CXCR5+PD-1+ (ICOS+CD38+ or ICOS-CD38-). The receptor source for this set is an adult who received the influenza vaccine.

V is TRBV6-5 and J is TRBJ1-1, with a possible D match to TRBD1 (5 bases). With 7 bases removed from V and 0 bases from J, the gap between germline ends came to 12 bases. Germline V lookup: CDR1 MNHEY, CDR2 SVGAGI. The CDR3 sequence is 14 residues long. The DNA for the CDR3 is TGTGCCAGCACCCTGACAGTCATGAACACTGAAGCTTTCTTT. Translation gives CASTLTVMNTEAFF.

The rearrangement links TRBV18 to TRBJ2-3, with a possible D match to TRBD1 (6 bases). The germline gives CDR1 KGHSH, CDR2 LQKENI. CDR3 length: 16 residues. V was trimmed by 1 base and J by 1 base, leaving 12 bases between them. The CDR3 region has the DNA TGTGCCAGCTCACCACTGTACGCAGGGGGCACAGATACGCAGTATTTT. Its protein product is CASSPLYAGGTDTQYF.

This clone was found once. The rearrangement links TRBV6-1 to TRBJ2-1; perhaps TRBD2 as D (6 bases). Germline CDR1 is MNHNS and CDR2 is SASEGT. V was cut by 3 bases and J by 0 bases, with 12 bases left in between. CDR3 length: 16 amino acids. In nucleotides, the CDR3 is TGTGCCAGCAGTGAGGGACGGGGGAGCTCCTACAATGAGCAGTTCTTC. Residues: CASSEGRGSSYNEQFF.

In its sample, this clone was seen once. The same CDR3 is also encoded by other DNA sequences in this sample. CDR3 nucleotides: TGTGCCAGCAGGGACACACTAAACTATGGCTACACCTTC. Residues: CASRDTLNYGYTF. The genes are TRBV6-5 and TRBJ1-2; possibly TRBD1 for D (5 bases). The V end was cut by 6 bases, the J end by 2 bases, with 10 bases between. CDR3 size: 13 residues. Germline-derived CDR1 and CDR2 are MNHEY and SVGAGI.

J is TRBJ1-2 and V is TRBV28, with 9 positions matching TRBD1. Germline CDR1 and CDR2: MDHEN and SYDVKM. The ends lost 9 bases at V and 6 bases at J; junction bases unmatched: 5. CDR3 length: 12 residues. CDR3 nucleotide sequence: TGTGCCAGTGAACAGGGGGCGGATGGCTACACCTTC. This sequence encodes CASEQGADGYTF.

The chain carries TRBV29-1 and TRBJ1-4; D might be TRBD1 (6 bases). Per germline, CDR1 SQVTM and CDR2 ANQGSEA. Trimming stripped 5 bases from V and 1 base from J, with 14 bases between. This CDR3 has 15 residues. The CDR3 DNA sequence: TGCAGCGTTAAGGGGGGGGAGGAAACTAATGAAAAACTGTTTTTT. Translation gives CSVKGGEETNEKLFF.

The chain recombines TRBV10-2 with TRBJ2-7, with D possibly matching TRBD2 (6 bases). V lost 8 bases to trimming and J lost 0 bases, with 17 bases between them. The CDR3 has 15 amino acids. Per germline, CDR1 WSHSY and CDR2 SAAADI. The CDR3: CASSTGGAGSYEQYF. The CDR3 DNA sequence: TGCGCCAGCTCAACCGGAGGGGCAGGCTCCTACGAGCAGTACTTC.

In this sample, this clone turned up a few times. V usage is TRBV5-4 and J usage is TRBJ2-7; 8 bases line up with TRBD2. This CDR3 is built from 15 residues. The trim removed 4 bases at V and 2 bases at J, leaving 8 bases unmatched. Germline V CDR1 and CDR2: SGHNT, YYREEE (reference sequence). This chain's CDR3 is CASSPRGGGTYEQYF. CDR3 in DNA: TGTGCCAGCAGCCCACGGGGGGGTGGTACCTACGAGCAGTACTTC.

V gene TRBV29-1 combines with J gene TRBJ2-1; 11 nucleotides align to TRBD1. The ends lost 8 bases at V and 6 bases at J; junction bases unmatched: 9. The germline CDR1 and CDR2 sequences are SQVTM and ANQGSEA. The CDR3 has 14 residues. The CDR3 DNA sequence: TGCAGCCTCGGGCGCGGGACAGGGGGCAATGAGCAGTTCTTC. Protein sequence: CSLGRGTGGNEQFF.

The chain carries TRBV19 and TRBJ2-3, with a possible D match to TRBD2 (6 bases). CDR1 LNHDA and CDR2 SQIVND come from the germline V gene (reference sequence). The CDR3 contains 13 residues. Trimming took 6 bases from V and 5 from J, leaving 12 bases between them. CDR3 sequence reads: CASSASEEDTQYF. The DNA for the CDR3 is TGTGCCAGTAGCGCTAGCGAAGAAGATACGCAGTATTTT.

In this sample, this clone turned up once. The CDR3 nucleotides are TGTGCCAGCTCACCAGTAGGGGTAACTAATGAAAAACTGTTTTTT. Its protein is CASSPVGVTNEKLFF. The chain links TRBV18 to TRBJ1-4, with D perhaps matching TRBD1 (5 bases). In germline, CDR1 is KGHSH, CDR2 LQKENI. Trimming took off 2 bases at V and 1 base at J, with 8 bases between the two ends. The CDR3 is 15 amino acids.

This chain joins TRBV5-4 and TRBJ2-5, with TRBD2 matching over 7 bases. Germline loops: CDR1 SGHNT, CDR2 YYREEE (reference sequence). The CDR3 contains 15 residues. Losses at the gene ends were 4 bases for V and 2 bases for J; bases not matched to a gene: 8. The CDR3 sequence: CASSLKSSGQETQYF. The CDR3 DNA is TGTGCCAGCAGCCTCAAATCTAGCGGACAAGAGACCCAGTACTTC.

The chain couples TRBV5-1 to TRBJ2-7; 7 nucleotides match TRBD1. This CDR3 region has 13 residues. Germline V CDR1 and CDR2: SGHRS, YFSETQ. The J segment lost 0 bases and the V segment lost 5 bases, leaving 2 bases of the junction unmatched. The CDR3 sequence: CASSPGGSYEQYF. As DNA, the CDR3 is TGCGCCAGCAGTCCAGGGGGCTCCTACGAGCAGTACTTC.

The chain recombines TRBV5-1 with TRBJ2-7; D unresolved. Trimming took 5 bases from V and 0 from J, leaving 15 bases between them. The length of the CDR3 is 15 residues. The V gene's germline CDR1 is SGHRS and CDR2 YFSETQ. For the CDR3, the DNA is TGCGCCAGCAGTTTGACTCCCCCCAACTCCTACGAGCAGTACTTC. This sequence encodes CASSLTPPNSYEQYF.

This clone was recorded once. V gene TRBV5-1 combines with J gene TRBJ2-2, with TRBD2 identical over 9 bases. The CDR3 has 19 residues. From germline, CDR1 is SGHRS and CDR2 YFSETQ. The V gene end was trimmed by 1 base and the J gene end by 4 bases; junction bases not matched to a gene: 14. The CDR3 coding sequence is TGCGCCAGCAGCTTGTTGACTGGTAGCGGGAGCTTGGGCACCGGGGAGCTGTTTTTT. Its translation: CASSLLTGSGSLGTGELFF.